The rows below give T cell receptor beta chains drawn from one sample of a study of T cell responses to AZD1222 COVID-19 vaccine. TCRdb's copy holds only in-frame clones and misses some; the assay was immunoSEQ multiplex PCR. Of some 170,000 clones in the sample, 90% to 95% were seen once. This specimen consisted of peripheral blood, obtained on day 0 of MenACWY control vaccination. These receptors originate from an adult in good health. Each CDR3 is given with its conserved first and last residue. Fields, in order: V gene, J gene, D gene, clone size, CDR3 DNA, CDR3 protein. The D gene is left open where the match is weak. A row's size may be missing; if present it is once, few, many or a size class.

V gene: TRBV6-5
J gene: TRBJ2-7
D gene: -
clone size: -
CDR3 DNA: TGTGCCAGCAGTTACAACCCCGGGTCGGCGAACGAGCAGTACTTC
CDR3 protein: CASSYNPGSANEQYF

V gene: TRBV19
J gene: TRBJ1-1
D gene: -
clone size: -
CDR3 DNA: TGTGCCAGTAGTCCCTCCCGGGACACTGAAGCTTTCTTT
CDR3 protein: CASSPSRDTEAFF

V gene: TRBV7-7
J gene: TRBJ2-5
D gene: TRBD2
clone size: -
CDR3 DNA: TGTGCCAGCAGCTTAGCGCCTTCTAGCGGGAGGAGGGGGACCCAGTACTTC
CDR3 protein: CASSLAPSSGRRGTQYF

V gene: TRBV30
J gene: TRBJ2-7
D gene: -
clone size: -
CDR3 DNA: TGTGCCTGGAGTGTTCCCATTTACCCCTACGAGCAGTACTTC
CDR3 protein: CAWSVPIYPYEQYF

V gene: TRBV11-2
J gene: TRBJ2-7
D gene: -
clone size: once
CDR3 DNA: TGTGCCAGCAGCTTAGACCCCGCCGGGGGCCCGACCTACGAGCAGTACTTC
CDR3 protein: CASSLDPAGGPTYEQYF

V gene: TRBV5-1
J gene: TRBJ1-1
D gene: TRBD1
clone size: -
CDR3 DNA: TGCGCCAGCAGCTTGGCCCAGGGGGAAACTGAAGCTTTCTTT
CDR3 protein: CASSLAQGETEAFF

V gene: TRBV20-1
J gene: TRBJ1-5
D gene: -
clone size: -
CDR3 DNA: TGCAGTGCTAGTGGGGGGTTAATCGATCAGCCCCAGCATTTT
CDR3 protein: CSASGGLIDQPQHF

V gene: TRBV7-2
J gene: TRBJ2-1
D gene: TRBD2
clone size: -
CDR3 DNA: TGTGCCAGCAGCGTGACTAGCGGGGGGTTCAATGAGCAGTTCTTC
CDR3 protein: CASSVTSGGFNEQFF

V gene: TRBV19
J gene: TRBJ1-4
D gene: TRBD1
clone size: -
CDR3 DNA: TGTGCCAGTAGCGCCGAGACAGGGTTCGCAACTAATGAAAAACTGTTTTTT
CDR3 protein: CASSAETGFATNEKLFF

V gene: TRBV11-2
J gene: TRBJ2-7
D gene: -
clone size: -
CDR3 DNA: TGTGCCAGCAGTCATCCGGGCAGTTCCTACGAGCAGTACTTC
CDR3 protein: CASSHPGSSYEQYF

V gene: TRBV6-5
J gene: TRBJ1-4
D gene: TRBD1
clone size: -
CDR3 DNA: TGTGCCAGCAGCGGTAGACAGGGAGGTAATGAAAAACTGTTTTTT
CDR3 protein: CASSGRQGGNEKLFF

V gene: TRBV3-1/TRBV3-2
J gene: TRBJ2-2
D gene: -
clone size: -
CDR3 DNA: TGTGCCAGCCAGGCGACTGTTCACACCGGGGAGCTGTTTTTT
CDR3 protein: CASQATVHTGELFF

V gene: TRBV30
J gene: TRBJ2-7
D gene: -
clone size: once
CDR3 DNA: TGTGCCTGGAGTGGGGATGGATCCTACGAGCAGTACTTC
CDR3 protein: CAWSGDGSYEQYF

V gene: TRBV9
J gene: TRBJ1-1
D gene: TRBD1
clone size: -
CDR3 DNA: TGTGCCAGCAGCGCTGGACAGGGATTGAACACTGAAGCTTTCTTT
CDR3 protein: CASSAGQGLNTEAFF

V gene: TRBV28
J gene: TRBJ1-1
D gene: -
clone size: -
CDR3 DNA: TGTGCCAGCAGGGGGGTCGCGAACACTGAAGCTTTCTTT
CDR3 protein: CASRGVANTEAFF

V gene: TRBV30
J gene: TRBJ1-2
D gene: -
clone size: -
CDR3 DNA: TGTGCCTGGAGTACCAGGATCTATGGCTACACCTTC
CDR3 protein: CAWSTRIYGYTF

V gene: TRBV6-5
J gene: TRBJ1-1
D gene: TRBD1
clone size: -
CDR3 DNA: TGTGCCAGCAGCAGGGGGCGGAACACTGAAGCTTTCTTT
CDR3 protein: CASSRGRNTEAFF

V gene: TRBV19
J gene: TRBJ2-5
D gene: TRBD2
clone size: -
CDR3 DNA: TGTGCCAGTACTAGCGGGAGGGCGGCAGGAGAGACCCAGTACTTC
CDR3 protein: CASTSGRAAGETQYF

V gene: TRBV21-1
J gene: TRBJ1-2
D gene: -
clone size: -
CDR3 DNA: TGTGCCAGCAGCAGGGGGTGCCATGGCTACACCTTC
CDR3 protein: CASSRGCHGYTF

V gene: TRBV3-1/TRBV3-2
J gene: TRBJ2-4
D gene: -
clone size: -
CDR3 DNA: TGTGCCAGCAGCCAAGTAGGTAGCTGGCAAAACATTCAGTACTTC
CDR3 protein: CASSQVGSWQNIQYF